The present entry profiles one TCR beta chain with its context. Its antigen is still unknown. Controls had myeloablative marrow grafts with methotrexate and calcineurin inhibitor, sampled at 1 year. The CDR3 is 17 amino acids. J was trimmed by 3 bases and V by 7 bases; bases with no gene match: 10. The germline gives CDR1 SEHNR, CDR2 FQNEAQ (reference sequence). This sample is drawn from a study of T cells after posttransplantation cyclophosphamide. Study findings and constraints: Later blood repertoires were often dominated by clones from the donor CD8+ memory compartment. TRB clonality was highly associated with recipient CMV seropositivity and reactivation. TRB overlap between skin or GI tissue T cells and blood was limited.

Using immunoSEQ multiplex PCR, the repertoire was profiled, and TCRdb retains in-frame clones only, with some absent. The sample records around 22,000 clones, roughly 90% being singletons. The sample here was PBMCs, taken after an allogeneic stem cell transplant with a calcineurin inhibitor and methotrexate. This receptor was identified in a female patient between 50 and 59 years old who received an allogeneic stem cell transplant from an unrelated donor, was CMV-positive, and had chronic GVHD only. Some T cells may be provided by the graft donor. The V call is TRBV7-9, the J call TRBJ2-1; 12 bases line up with TRBD2. In DNA form, the CDR3 reads TGTGCCAGCACCACCCCCCTAGCGGGAGGGAACTACAATGAGCAGTTCTTC. Its protein is CASTTPLAGGNYNEQFF.